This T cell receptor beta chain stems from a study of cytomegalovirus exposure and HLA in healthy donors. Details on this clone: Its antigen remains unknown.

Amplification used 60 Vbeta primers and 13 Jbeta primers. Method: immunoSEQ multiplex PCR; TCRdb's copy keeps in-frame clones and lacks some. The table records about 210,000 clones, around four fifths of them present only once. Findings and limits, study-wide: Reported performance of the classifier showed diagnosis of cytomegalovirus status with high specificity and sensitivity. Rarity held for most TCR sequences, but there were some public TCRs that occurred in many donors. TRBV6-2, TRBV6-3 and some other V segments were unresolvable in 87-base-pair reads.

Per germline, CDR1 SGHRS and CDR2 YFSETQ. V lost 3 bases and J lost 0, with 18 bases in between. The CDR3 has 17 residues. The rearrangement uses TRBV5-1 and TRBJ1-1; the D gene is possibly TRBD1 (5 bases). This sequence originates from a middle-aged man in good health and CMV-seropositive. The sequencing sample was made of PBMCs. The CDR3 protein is CASSSVAGNLVNTEAFF. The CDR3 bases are TGCGCCAGCAGCTCGGTGGCAGGGAATTTGGTGAACACTGAAGCTTTCTTT.